Following are 32 T cell receptor beta chains from one sample sequenced in a study of Graves' ophthalmopathy and Graves' hyperthyroidism. The authors amplified TCR beta CDR3 regions from RNA transcripts. First-round RT-PCR with HTBI primers preceded a second-round multiplex PCR. Each CDR3 protein is one row after TCRdb ran MiXCR on the multiplex PCR reads. The table lists 200,000 to 250,000 distinct CDR3 sequences, about 22% of them singletons. Sequenced input: peripheral blood. Receptor source: a woman aged 50 to 60 with Graves' ophthalmopathy.

This clonotype was recorded a few times. The V call is TRBV29-1, the J call TRBJ2-2; 9 nucleotides line up with TRBD1. The germline CDR1 and CDR2 sequences are SQVTM and ANQGSEA. The J segment lost 6 bases and the V segment lost 5 bases, leaving 4 bases of the junction unmatched. The length of the CDR3 is 13 residues. CDR3 DNA sequence: TGCAGCGTTCAAACAGGGGGCGCCGGGGAGCTGTTTTTT. It codes for CSVQTGGAGELFF.

The CDR3 nucleotides read TGTGCCAGCAGCATCAGCGGGAGGTGGGAGACCCAGTACTTC. Amino acids: CASSISGRWETQYF. This chain connects TRBV7-2 to TRBJ2-5; 9 positions match TRBD2. The CDR3 has 14 amino acids. The J segment lost 5 bases and the V segment lost 5 bases, leaving 6 bases of the junction unmatched. Germline loops: CDR1 SGHTA, CDR2 FQGNSA. Looking up the rest from reference TRBV7-2 and TRBJ2-5 gives the full variable domain: GAGVSQSPSNKVTEKGKDVELRCDPISGHTALYWYRQSLGQGLEFLIYFQGNSAPDKSGLPSDRFSAERTGGSVSTLTIQRTQQEDSAVYLCASSISGRWETQYFGPGTRLLVL.

This clonotype has a count of ten or more. V is TRBV20-1 and J is TRBJ1-5; 7 nucleotides agree with TRBD1. Germline-derived CDR1 and CDR2 are DFQATT and SNEGSKA (reference sequence). The J segment lost 5 bases and the V segment lost 3 bases, leaving 1 base of the junction unmatched. The CDR3 is 12 residues long. The CDR3 DNA is TGCAGTGCTAGTCAGGGGGATCAGCCCCAGCATTTT. It codes for CSASQGDQPQHF.

The gene calls are TRBV5-1 and TRBJ2-5; TRBD2 matches at 13 bases. V dropped 4 bases and J dropped 3; count of bases not matched to a gene: 3. CDR1 and CDR2 from the germline V gene are SGHRS and YFSETQ. CDR3 length: 15 residues. As DNA, the CDR3 is TGCGCCAGCAGCCCCGGGACTAGCGGGGAAGAGACCCAGTACTTC. It codes for CASSPGTSGEETQYF.

In this sample, this clonotype turned up many times. The V gene is TRBV7-2, the J gene TRBJ1-1; possibly TRBD1 for D (5 bases). The CDR3 totals 13 residues. V was cut by 5 bases and J by 5 bases, with 12 bases left in between. Looked up from germline, CDR1 is SGHTA and CDR2 is FQGNSA. The CDR3 reads CASSLRRETEAFF. As DNA, the CDR3 is TGTGCCAGCAGCCTCCGCAGGGAAACTGAAGCTTTCTTT.

This clonotype was seen many times. The chain carries TRBV29-1 and TRBJ1-3; tentatively, D is TRBD1 (6 bases). The germline V gene has CDR1 SQVTM and CDR2 ANQGSEA. V was shortened by 4 bases and J by 4 bases, with 11 bases between the two germline ends. This CDR3 has 13 amino acids. As DNA, the CDR3 is TGCAGCGTTGGGGGGCAGGGCGGAAACACCATATATTTT. It encodes CSVGGQGGNTIYF. The entire variable domain, with the rest obtained from reference TRBV29-1 and TRBJ1-3, is as follows: SAVISQKPSRDICQRGTSLTIQCQVDSQVTMMFWYRQQPGQSLTLIATANQGSEATYESGFVIDKFPISRPNLTFSTLTVSNMSPEDSSIYLCSVGGQGGNTIYFGEGSWLTVV.

There are a few counts of this clonotype. The chain joins TRBV2 to TRBJ2-2; no firm D call. V lost 6 bases and J lost 5, with 13 bases in between. The CDR3 totals 14 residues. Germline V gene sequence: CDR1 SNHLY, CDR2 FYNNEI. Here the CDR3 DNA reads TGTGCCAGCAGCGCCGTAGGGTTTACCGGGGAGCTGTTTTTT. It yields the protein CASSAVGFTGELFF.

This clonotype was seen ten or more times. The chain joins TRBV30 to TRBJ2-7; 12 bases match TRBD2. Germline values: CDR1 GTSNPN, CDR2 SVGIG (reference sequence). Trimming at V came to 3 bases and at J to 3 bases, leaving 3 bases not matched to a gene. The CDR3 spans 14 residues. For the CDR3, the DNA is TGTGCCTGGAGCGGACTAGCGGGATTCTACGAGCAGTACTTC. It translates to CAWSGLAGFYEQYF.

This clonotype was detected once. A much more abundant neighbour one base away suggests this may be a read error. The chain uses TRBV5-1 and TRBJ2-7, with D unclear. Trimming removed 5 bases from V and 2 bases from J, with 8 bases in between. This CDR3 has 12 amino acids. Germline CDR1 SGHRS, CDR2 YFSETQ. As DNA, the CDR3 is TGCGCCAGCAGTGGACGGACCTACGAGCAGTACTTC. Its translation: CASSGRTYEQYF.

In this sample, this clonotype turned up many times. This rearrangement joins TRBV6-5 to TRBJ1-5, with 8 bases that match TRBD1. The junction had 3 bases not matched to a gene; V was cut back by 2 bases and J by 3 bases. This CDR3 has 15 amino acids. The V gene's germline CDR1 is MNHEY and CDR2 SVGAGI. The CDR3 nucleotides are TGTGCCAGCAGTTACGGGACAGGCAACAATCAGCCCCAGCATTTT. This gives the protein CASSYGTGNNQPQHF.

The sample holds many counts of this clonotype. The V gene is TRBV29-1, the J gene TRBJ2-5, with no clear D. The germline V gene encodes CDR1 SQVTM and CDR2 ANQGSEA. The V and J ends lost 8 bases and 4 bases respectively, with 17 bases between them. The CDR3 sequence is 13 residues long. CDR3 bases: TGCAGCCCGGGCCTTCCTGACGGAGAGACCCAGTACTTC. This encodes CSPGLPDGETQYF.

This clonotype was detected many times. This chain joins TRBV5-1 and TRBJ2-5; D remains unclear. From germline, CDR1 is SGHRS and CDR2 YFSETQ. CDR3 size: 14 residues. V dropped 2 bases and J dropped 1 base, with 9 bases sitting between them. CDR3 sequence reads: CASSLSTAQETQYF. CDR3 coding DNA: TGCGCCAGCAGCTTATCTACGGCCCAAGAGACCCAGTACTTC.

V gene TRBV27 combines with J gene TRBJ1-3; D perhaps matches TRBD1 (5 bases). Looked up from germline, CDR1 is MNHEY and CDR2 is SMNVEV (reference sequence). The CDR3 is made up of 16 amino acids. V was trimmed by 8 bases and J by 4 bases, leaving 21 bases between them. The CDR3 nucleotides read TGTGCCAGCTATCCTAAACGGGGGTTATTCGGAAACACCATATATTTT. Amino acids: CASYPKRGLFGNTIYF.

A word on this clonotype: A read error is likely, as this CDR3 ends without the conserved phenylalanine or tryptophan. It is unclear where the CDR3 begins or ends on the DNA, so no DNA is shown, and the CDR3 is as TCRdb lists it. This chain uses TRBV9 with TRBJ1-3; TRBD1 is the table's D call, not checked against the DNA. Germline V gene lookup returns CDR1 SGDLS and CDR2 YYNGEE. The CDR3 extends over 13 residues, inclusive of both ends. The CDR3 sequence is CASSESAGGVLSV.

At least ten counts were recorded for this clonotype. This chain joins TRBV6-1 and TRBJ2-7; TRBD2 might be the D (6 bases). With 7 bases removed from V and 1 base from J, the gap between germline ends came to 23 bases. Germline V gives CDR1 MNHNS, CDR2 SASEGT. The CDR3 length is 17 residues. The DNA for the CDR3 is TGTGCCAGCACCCCCTCAACGGGGAGGACCAAGTCCTACGAGCAGTACTTC. It encodes CASTPSTGRTKSYEQYF.

In its sample, this clonotype was seen many times. The chain carries TRBV2 and TRBJ2-1; 16 bases match TRBD2. The CDR3 runs 14 residues. The trim removed 5 bases at V and 10 bases at J, leaving 2 bases unmatched. Germline V gene data show CDR1 as SNHLY and CDR2 as FYNNEI. The CDR3 sequence: CASSQGLAGGEQFF. DNA for the CDR3: TGTGCCAGCAGTCAGGGACTAGCGGGAGGGGAGCAGTTCTTC.

This clonotype occurred a few times. The chain joins TRBV20-1 to TRBJ2-7; D may be TRBD2 (5 bases). Germline V gene sequence: CDR1 DFQATT, CDR2 SNEGSKA (reference sequence). The CDR3 contains 12 residues. Trimming shortened V by 5 bases and J by 0 bases, and 8 bases separated the two germline ends. The CDR3 sequence: CSAPRGSYEQYF. The DNA of the CDR3 is TGCAGTGCTCCTCGGGGCTCCTACGAGCAGTACTTC.

This chain links TRBV7-8 with TRBJ1-2, with D maybe TRBD1 (6 bases). This CDR3 region has 16 residues. V shed 1 base and J shed 3 bases, with 15 bases lying between them. Germline loops: CDR1 SGHVS, CDR2 FQNEAQ. The DNA for the CDR3 is TGTGCCAGCAGCTTAGATTACGGCAGGGGAGACTATGGCTACACCTTC. This encodes CASSLDYGRGDYGYTF.

There are many counts of this clonotype. The V and J genes are TRBV2 and TRBJ2-5, with TRBD1 matching 9 bases. Germline CDR1 SNHLY, CDR2 FYNNEI. The CDR3 covers 14 residues. V lost 4 bases, J lost 4 bases, and 4 bases stayed unmatched. CDR3 loop: CASSGDRVRETQYF. CDR3 coding DNA: TGTGCCAGCAGTGGGGACAGGGTCAGAGAGACCCAGTACTTC.

This clonotype was seen at least ten times. The gene calls are TRBV6-1 and TRBJ2-5; 11 bases are shared with TRBD2. In germline, CDR1 is MNHNS, CDR2 SASEGT. The V segment lost 7 bases and the J segment 2 bases; nucleotides outside the gene matches: 6. This CDR3 contains 15 residues. As DNA, the CDR3 is TGTGCCAGCATCCAGATAGCGGGAGGGCAAGAGACCCAGTACTTC. It specifies CASIQIAGGQETQYF.

Ten or more counts support this clonotype. This rearrangement joins TRBV20-1 to TRBJ2-7; D gene uncertain. The germline V gene encodes CDR1 DFQATT and CDR2 SNEGSKA (reference sequence). CDR3 length: 11 residues. Trimming removed 8 bases at V and 3 bases at J, with 11 bases between. CDR3 sequence reads: CSLSRIYEQYF. The CDR3, as DNA: TGCAGTTTGAGCCGAATCTACGAGCAGTACTTC.

This clonotype was seen only a few times. The genes are TRBV27 and TRBJ2-7, with TRBD2 matching over 10 bases. This CDR3 is 18 amino acids long. From germline, CDR1 is MNHEY and CDR2 SMNVEV (reference sequence). Trimming removed 5 bases from V and 3 bases from J; junction bases left unmatched: 16. CDR3 loop: CASSPSAGGRLKVYEQYF. DNA of the CDR3: TGTGCCAGCAGTCCCTCAGCGGGAGGGCGTTTAAAAGTCTACGAGCAGTACTTC.

This clonotype was seen repeatedly, ten times or more. This chain uses TRBV20-1 with TRBJ2-7; 10 bases are shared with TRBD1. CDR3 length: 14 residues. Germline V gives CDR1 DFQATT, CDR2 SNEGSKA (reference sequence). The V and J ends lost 6 bases and 2 bases, in that order; junction bases with no gene match: 7. The CDR3 is CSASGTGDPYEQYF. The DNA for the CDR3 is TGCAGTGCAAGCGGGACAGGGGACCCCTACGAGCAGTACTTC.

In its sample, this clonotype was seen many times. J is TRBJ2-5 and V is TRBV12-5, with D maybe TRBD2 (6 bases). Trimming removed 0 bases at V and 0 bases at J, with 8 bases between. The germline CDR1 and CDR2 sequences are LGHNT and FRNRAP. The CDR3 is made up of 15 amino acids. The CDR3 loop is CASGLVGTYQETQYF. The DNA of the CDR3 is TGTGCTAGTGGTTTGGTCGGGACTTACCAAGAGACCCAGTACTTC. Drawing the rest from reference TRBV12-5 and TRBJ2-5, the complete variable domain is DARVTQTPRHKVTEMGQEVTMRCQPILGHNTVFWYRQTMMQGLELLAYFRNRAPLDDSGMPKDRFSAEMPDATLATLKIQPSEPRDSAVYFCASGLVGTYQETQYFGPGTRLLVL.

This clonotype was observed at least ten times. The genes are TRBV24-1 and TRBJ1-2; no reliable D call. The CDR3 is made up of 13 amino acids. CDR1 and CDR2 from the germline V gene are KGHDR and SFDVKD. V lost 2 bases to trimming and J lost 8 bases, with 11 bases between them. CDR3 nucleotides: TGTGCCACCAGTGATTCGGGCTTCTTGGGCTACACCTTC. Protein product: CATSDSGFLGYTF.

This clonotype came up many times. The chain joins TRBV29-1 to TRBJ1-1; D perhaps matches TRBD1 (5 bases). The CDR3 is 16 amino acids. CDR1 SQVTM and CDR2 ANQGSEA come from the germline V gene. V gave up 1 base and J gave up 5 bases, with 20 bases separating them. The CDR3, as DNA: TGCAGCGTTGAAGGTACTAGGGGATTCCTGTGTACTGAAGCTTTCTTT. This gives the protein CSVEGTRGFLCTEAFF.

This clonotype was picked up many times. V is TRBV7-2 and J is TRBJ2-2; 10 bases map to TRBD2. The CDR3 runs to 15 residues. Per the germline V gene, CDR1 is SGHTA and CDR2 is FQGNSA. Trimming took 7 bases from V and 7 from J; bases not matched to a gene: 9. The CDR3 sequence is CASTLAGVEDGELFF. The CDR3 DNA is TGTGCCAGCACTCTAGCGGGAGTGGAGGACGGGGAGCTGTTTTTT.

This clonotype was observed at least ten times. This chain connects TRBV2 to TRBJ1-2, with D perhaps matching TRBD1 (5 bases). V was clipped by 8 bases and J by 2 bases, with 6 bases between them. Germline CDR1 and CDR2: SNHLY and FYNNEI. The CDR3 is 11 amino acids. CDR3: CASGANYGYTF. The CDR3 DNA reads as TGTGCCAGCGGGGCGAACTATGGCTACACCTTC.

This clonotype showed up many times. This sequence joins TRBV28 and TRBJ2-7; perhaps TRBD2 as D (6 bases). V dropped 3 bases and J dropped 4 bases, with 13 bases sitting between them. The CDR3 totals 14 residues. Germline lookup yields CDR1 MDHEN and CDR2 SYDVKM. The DNA for the CDR3 is TGTGCCAGCAGTTTTGGGACTCAAAAATACGAGCAGTACTTC. This gives the protein CASSFGTQKYEQYF. Looking up the rest from reference TRBV28 and TRBJ2-7 gives the full variable domain: DVKVTQSSRYLVKRTGEKVFLECVQDMDHENMFWYRQDPGLGLRLIYFSYDVKMKEKGDIPEGYSVSREKKERFSLILESASTNQTSMYLCASSFGTQKYEQYFGPGTRLTVT.

This clonotype appeared many times. Given a much more abundant clone one base away, this may be a read error. This chain joins TRBV12-3 or TRBV12-4 and TRBJ2-7; 11 bases agree with TRBD2. CDR3 size: 17 residues. V shed 3 bases, J shed 6 bases, and the junction held 13 bases outside the gene matches. The CDR3 sequence is CASSLTPFSGRAIEQYF. In DNA form, the CDR3 reads TGTGCCAGCAGTTTGACCCCTTTTAGCGGGAGGGCCATCGAGCAGTACTTC.

V gene TRBV7-2 combines with J gene TRBJ2-2, with 11 bases fitting TRBD2. The CDR3 has 17 residues. In germline, CDR1 is SGHTA, CDR2 FQGNSA. J lost 1 base, V lost 7 bases, and 8 bases had no gene match. In DNA, the CDR3 is TGTGCCAGCATTAGCGGGGGGGCATCTTGGAACACCGGGGAGCTGTTTTTT. This encodes CASISGGASWNTGELFF. Full variable domain (missing parts from reference TRBV7-2 and TRBJ2-2): GAGVSQSPSNKVTEKGKDVELRCDPISGHTALYWYRQSLGQGLEFLIYFQGNSAPDKSGLPSDRFSAERTGGSVSTLTIQRTQQEDSAVYLCASISGGASWNTGELFFGEGSRLTVL.

There are many counts of this clonotype. The genes are TRBV6-5 and TRBJ1-2; 7 bases match TRBD1. Germline V lookup: CDR1 MNHEY, CDR2 SVGAGI. J was trimmed by 5 bases and V by 9 bases; bases with no gene match: 6. There are 12 residues in the CDR3. CDR3: CASGTAKYGYTF. The CDR3 DNA sequence: TGTGCCAGTGGGACAGCGAAATATGGCTACACCTTC.